The next 2 T cell receptor beta chains were all read from a single sample in a study of quantifying T cell responses using KT2 cells. Study-wide background: TCR alpha and beta constant-region primers primed reverse transcription of RNA.

A single-stranded UMI oligo with SP2 sequence was ligated to cDNA 3' ends. An equimolar mix of RC1.1 and RC1.2 primed the beta chain across TRBC1 and TRBC2. One entry per CDR3 protein results from TCRdb running MiXCR on the UMI-ligation and nested PCR reads. This table has tens of thousands of distinct CDR3 sequences, approximately 6.8% appearing once. The source material was PBMCs spiked with cells of the T cell clone KT2. These receptors were collected from a human donor.

The chain has TRBV5-1 and TRBJ2-5; perhaps TRBD2 as D (7 bases). The germline gives CDR1 SGHRS, CDR2 YFSETQ. Trimming removed 0 bases at V and 1 base at J, with 10 bases between. This CDR3 has 15 residues. CDR3 sequence (DNA): TGCGCCAGCAGCTTGGCCGCGGGGGCCCAAGAGACCCAGTACTTC. Encoded protein: CASSLAAGAQETQYF.

This clonotype has only a few counts. V is TRBV24-1 and J is TRBJ2-1, with D uncertain. Germline loops: CDR1 KGHDR, CDR2 SFDVKD. The CDR3 totals 15 residues. With 3 bases removed from V and 2 bases from J, the gap between germline ends came to 10 bases. As DNA, the CDR3 is TGTGCCACCAGTGATACAAACAGACCCTACAATGAGCAGTTCTTC. It yields the protein CATSDTNRPYNEQFF.